Sequencing of this TCR beta chain was carried out in a study of blood T cell repertoires in COVID-19. Overall study context: Sources were T cells, B-cell-depleted T cells, or PBMCs; the material itself was cDNA or gDNA.

The authors' processing: Estimation of nucleated cell counts relied on the amplification of reference gene primers. Data came from immunoSEQ multiplex PCR; TCRdb stores just in-frame clones and leaves some out. The V and J calls and the clone size are those of that table, but D and trimming were determined from the DNA. The sample carries fewer than 250,000 clones, approximately 81% recorded once. Trimming cost V 5 bases and J 2 bases, with 19 bases left between them. This CDR3 is 16 amino acids long. The germline gives CDR1 MDHEN, CDR2 SYDVKM. This chain connects TRBV28 to TRBJ2-7, with D maybe TRBD1 (6 bases). This receptor was identified in a human donor in a cohort sampled during active COVID-19. The sample consisted of peripheral blood. CDR3: CASSPVGQGRPYEQYF. CDR3 sequence (DNA): TGTGCCAGCAGTCCCGTGGGCCAGGGGCGCCCCTACGAGCAGTACTTC.